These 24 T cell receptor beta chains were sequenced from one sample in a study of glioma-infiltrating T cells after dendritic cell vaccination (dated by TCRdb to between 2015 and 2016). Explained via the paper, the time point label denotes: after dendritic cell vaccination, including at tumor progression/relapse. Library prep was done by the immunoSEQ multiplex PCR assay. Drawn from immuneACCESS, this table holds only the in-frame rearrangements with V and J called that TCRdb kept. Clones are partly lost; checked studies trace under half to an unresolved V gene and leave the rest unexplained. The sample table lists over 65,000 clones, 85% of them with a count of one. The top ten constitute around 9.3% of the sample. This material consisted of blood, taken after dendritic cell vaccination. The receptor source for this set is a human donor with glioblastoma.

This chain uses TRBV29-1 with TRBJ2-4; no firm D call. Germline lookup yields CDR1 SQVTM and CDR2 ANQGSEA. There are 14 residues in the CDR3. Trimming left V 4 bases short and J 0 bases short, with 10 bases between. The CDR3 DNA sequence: TGCAGCGTTGTTGCCACTCTAGCCAAAAACATTCAGTACTTC. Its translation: CSVVATLAKNIQYF.

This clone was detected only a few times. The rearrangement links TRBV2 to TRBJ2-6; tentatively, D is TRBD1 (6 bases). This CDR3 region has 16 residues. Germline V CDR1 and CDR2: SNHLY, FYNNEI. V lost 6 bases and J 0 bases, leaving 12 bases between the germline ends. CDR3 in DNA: TGTGCCAGCAGAGCAGGGGTAAGCTCTGGGGCCAACGTCCTGACTTTC. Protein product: CASRAGVSSGANVLTF.

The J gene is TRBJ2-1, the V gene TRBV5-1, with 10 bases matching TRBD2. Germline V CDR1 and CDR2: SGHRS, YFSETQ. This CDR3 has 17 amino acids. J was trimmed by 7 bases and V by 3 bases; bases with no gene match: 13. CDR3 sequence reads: CASSSSLLAGPGNEQFF. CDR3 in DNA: TGCGCCAGCAGCTCCAGCTTACTAGCGGGGCCTGGGAATGAGCAGTTCTTC. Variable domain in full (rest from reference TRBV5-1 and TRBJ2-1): KAGVTQTPRYLIKTRGQQVTLSCSPISGHRSVSWYQQTPGQGLQFLFEYFSETQRNKGNFPGRFSGRQFSNSRSEMNVSTLELGDSALYLCASSSSLLAGPGNEQFFGPGTRLTVL.

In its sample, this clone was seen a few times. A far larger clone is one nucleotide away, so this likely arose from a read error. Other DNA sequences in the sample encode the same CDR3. The CDR3 nucleotides read TGTGCCAGCAGCCAAAGGACAGGGAGGGAGCAGTACTTC. Protein product: CASSQRTGREQYF. V is TRBV7-9 and J is TRBJ2-7; 8 bases are a match to TRBD1. V gave up 5 bases and J gave up 7 bases; unmatched junction bases: 7. The CDR3 loop spans 13 amino acids. Germline loops: CDR1 SEHNR, CDR2 FQNEAQ (reference sequence).

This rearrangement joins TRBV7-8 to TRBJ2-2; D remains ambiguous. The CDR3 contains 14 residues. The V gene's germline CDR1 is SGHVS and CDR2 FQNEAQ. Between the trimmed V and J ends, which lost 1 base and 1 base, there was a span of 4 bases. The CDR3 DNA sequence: TGTGCCAGCAGCTTAGGAGGGAACACCGGGGAGCTGTTTTTT. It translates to CASSLGGNTGELFF.

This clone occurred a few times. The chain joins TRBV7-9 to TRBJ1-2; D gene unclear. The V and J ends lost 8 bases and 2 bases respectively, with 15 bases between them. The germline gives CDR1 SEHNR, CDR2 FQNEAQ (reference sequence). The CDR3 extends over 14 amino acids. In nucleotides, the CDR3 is TGTGCCAGCGGAATACAACAGAGCAACTATGGCTACACCTTC. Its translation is CASGIQQSNYGYTF.

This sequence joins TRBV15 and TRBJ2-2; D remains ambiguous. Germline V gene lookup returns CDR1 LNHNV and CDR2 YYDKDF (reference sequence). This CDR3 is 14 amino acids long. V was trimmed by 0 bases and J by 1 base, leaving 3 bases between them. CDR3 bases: TGTGCCACCAGCAGAGATCGGAACACCGGGGAGCTGTTTTTT. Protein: CATSRDRNTGELFF.

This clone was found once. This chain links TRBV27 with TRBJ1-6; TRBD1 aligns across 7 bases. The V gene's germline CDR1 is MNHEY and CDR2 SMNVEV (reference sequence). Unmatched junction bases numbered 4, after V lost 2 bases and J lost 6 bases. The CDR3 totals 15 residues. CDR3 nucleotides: TGTGCCAGCAGTTTAGGGACAGTAGGTAATTCACCCCTCCACTTT. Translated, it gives CASSLGTVGNSPLHF.

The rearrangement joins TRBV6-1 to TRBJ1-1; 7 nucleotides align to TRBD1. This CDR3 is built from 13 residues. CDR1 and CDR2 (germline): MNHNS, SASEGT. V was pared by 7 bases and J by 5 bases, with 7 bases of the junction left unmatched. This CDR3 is CASNRQGRTEAFF. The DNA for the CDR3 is TGTGCCAGCAATCGACAGGGTCGTACTGAAGCTTTCTTT.

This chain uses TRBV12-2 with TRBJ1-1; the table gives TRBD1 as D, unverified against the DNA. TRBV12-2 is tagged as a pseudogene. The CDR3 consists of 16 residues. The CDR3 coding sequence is TGTGCAAGTCGCTTAGCGCTGGGACAGAGCTTCGAGGGGGCTTTCTTT. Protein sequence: CASRLALGQSFEGAFF.

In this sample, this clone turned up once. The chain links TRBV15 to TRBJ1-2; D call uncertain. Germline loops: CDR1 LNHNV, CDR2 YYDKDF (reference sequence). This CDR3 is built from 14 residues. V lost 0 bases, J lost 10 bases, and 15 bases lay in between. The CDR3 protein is CATSRDRRIADYTF. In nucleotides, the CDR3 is TGTGCCACCAGCAGAGACAGGAGGATAGCTGACTACACCTTC.

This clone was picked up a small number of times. Here the CDR3 reads CASSQELTDTDTQYF. CDR3 nucleotides: TGTGCCAGCAGCCAAGAGTTGACTGACACAGATACGCAGTATTTT. V and J are TRBV4-2 and TRBJ2-3, with D hard to call. V lost 0 bases, J lost 2 bases, and 9 bases lay in between. CDR1 is LGHNA, CDR2 YNFKEQ, per germline. CDR3 length: 15 amino acids.

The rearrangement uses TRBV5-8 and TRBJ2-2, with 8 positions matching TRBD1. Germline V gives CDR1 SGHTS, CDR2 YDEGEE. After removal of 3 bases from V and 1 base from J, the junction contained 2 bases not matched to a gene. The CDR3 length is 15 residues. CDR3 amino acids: CASSWTGRNTGELFF. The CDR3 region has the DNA TGTGCCAGCAGCTGGACAGGGAGGAACACCGGGGAGCTGTTTTTT.

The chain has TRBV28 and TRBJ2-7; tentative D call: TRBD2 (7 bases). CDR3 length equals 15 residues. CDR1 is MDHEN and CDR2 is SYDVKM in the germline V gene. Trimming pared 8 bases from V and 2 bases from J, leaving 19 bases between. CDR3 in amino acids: CASQRGGADTYEQYF. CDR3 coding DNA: TGTGCCAGCCAGCGTGGGGGGGCCGATACCTACGAGCAGTACTTC.

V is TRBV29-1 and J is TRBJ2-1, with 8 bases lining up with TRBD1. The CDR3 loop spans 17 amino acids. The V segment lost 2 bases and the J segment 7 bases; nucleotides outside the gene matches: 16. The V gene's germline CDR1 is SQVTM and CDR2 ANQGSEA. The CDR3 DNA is TGCAGCGTTGAAACCCCCAGGGGGCGAGTTGGCGGGAATGAGCAGTTCTTC. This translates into CSVETPRGRVGGNEQFF.

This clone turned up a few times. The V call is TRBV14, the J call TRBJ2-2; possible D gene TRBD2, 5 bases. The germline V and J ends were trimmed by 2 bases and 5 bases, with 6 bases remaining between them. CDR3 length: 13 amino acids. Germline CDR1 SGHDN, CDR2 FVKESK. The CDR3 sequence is CASSQTGTGELFF. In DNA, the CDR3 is TGTGCCAGCAGCCAAACGGGGACCGGGGAGCTGTTTTTT.

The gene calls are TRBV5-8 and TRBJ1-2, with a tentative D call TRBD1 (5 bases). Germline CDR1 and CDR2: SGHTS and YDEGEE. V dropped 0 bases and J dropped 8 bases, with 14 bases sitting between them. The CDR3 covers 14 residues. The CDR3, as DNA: TGTGCCAGCAGCTTGGGGGTCAGGGCGGAAGGCTACACCTTC. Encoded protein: CASSLGVRAEGYTF.

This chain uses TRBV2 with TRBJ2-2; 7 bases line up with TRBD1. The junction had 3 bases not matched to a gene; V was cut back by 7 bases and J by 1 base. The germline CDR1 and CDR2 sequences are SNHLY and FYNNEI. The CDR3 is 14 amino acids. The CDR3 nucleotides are TGTGCCAGCACCAGGGACAGGAACACCGGGGAGCTGTTTTTT. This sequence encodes CASTRDRNTGELFF.

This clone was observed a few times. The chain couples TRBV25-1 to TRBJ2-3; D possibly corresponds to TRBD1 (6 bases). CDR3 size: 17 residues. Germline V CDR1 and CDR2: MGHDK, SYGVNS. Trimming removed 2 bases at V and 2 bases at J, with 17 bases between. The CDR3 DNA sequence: TGTGCCAGCAGTGAAGGTCATCGGGACACCTACACAGATACGCAGTATTTT. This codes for CASSEGHRDTYTDTQYF.

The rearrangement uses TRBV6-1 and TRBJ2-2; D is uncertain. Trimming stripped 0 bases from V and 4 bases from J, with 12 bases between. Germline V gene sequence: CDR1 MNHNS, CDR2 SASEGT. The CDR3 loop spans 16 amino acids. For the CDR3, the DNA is TGTGCCAGCAGTGAAGCGGGCACCAAGATCACCGGGGAGCTGTTTTTT. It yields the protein CASSEAGTKITGELFF.

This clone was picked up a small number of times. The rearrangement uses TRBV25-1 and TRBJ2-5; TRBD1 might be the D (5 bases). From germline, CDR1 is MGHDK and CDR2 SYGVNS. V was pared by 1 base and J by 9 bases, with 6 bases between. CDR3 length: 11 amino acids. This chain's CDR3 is CASSESGPQYF. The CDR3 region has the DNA TGTGCCAGCAGTGAATCAGGGCCCCAGTACTTC.

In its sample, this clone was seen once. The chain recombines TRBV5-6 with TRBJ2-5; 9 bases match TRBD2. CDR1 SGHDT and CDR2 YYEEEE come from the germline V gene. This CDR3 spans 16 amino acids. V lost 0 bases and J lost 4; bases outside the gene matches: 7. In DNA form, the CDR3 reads TGTGCCAGCAGCTTGGCGGCTGGCGGGGGGGGAGAGACCCAGTACTTC. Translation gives CASSLAAGGGGETQYF.

The CDR3 loop is CASSKQGFGNTEAFF. DNA of the CDR3: TGTGCCAGCAGCAAACAGGGGTTCGGGAACACTGAAGCTTTCTTT. The chain couples TRBV5-6 to TRBJ1-1, with 7 nucleotides matching TRBD1. Losses at the gene ends were 4 bases for V and 1 base for J; bases not matched to a gene: 7. In germline, CDR1 is SGHDT, CDR2 YYEEEE. This CDR3 spans 15 amino acids.

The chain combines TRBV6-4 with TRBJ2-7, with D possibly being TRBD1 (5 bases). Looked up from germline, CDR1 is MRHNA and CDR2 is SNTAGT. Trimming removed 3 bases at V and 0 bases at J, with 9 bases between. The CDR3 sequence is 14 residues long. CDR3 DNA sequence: TGTGCCAGCAGTGAAGGGGTTAGCTCCTACGAGCAGTACTTC. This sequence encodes CASSEGVSSYEQYF.